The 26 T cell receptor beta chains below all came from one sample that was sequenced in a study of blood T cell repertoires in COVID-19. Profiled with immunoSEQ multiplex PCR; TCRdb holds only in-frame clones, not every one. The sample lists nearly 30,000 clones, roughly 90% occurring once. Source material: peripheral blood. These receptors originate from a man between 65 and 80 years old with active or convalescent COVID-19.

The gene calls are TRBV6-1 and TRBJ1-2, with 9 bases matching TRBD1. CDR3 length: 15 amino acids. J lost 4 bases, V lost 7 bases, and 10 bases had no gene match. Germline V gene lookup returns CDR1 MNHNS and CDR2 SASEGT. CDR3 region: CASTKADRGFYGYTF. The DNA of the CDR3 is TGTGCCAGCACTAAAGCCGACAGGGGGTTCTATGGCTACACCTTC.

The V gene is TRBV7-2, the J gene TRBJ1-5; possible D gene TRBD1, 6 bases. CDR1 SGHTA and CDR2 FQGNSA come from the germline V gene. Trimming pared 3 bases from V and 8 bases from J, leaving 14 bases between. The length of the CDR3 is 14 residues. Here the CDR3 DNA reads TGTGCCAGCAGCTTTAGATCAGGGGATAAGCCCCAGCATTTT. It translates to CASSFRSGDKPQHF. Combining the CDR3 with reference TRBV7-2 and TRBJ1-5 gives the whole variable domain GAGVSQSPSNKVTEKGKDVELRCDPISGHTALYWYRQSLGQGLEFLIYFQGNSAPDKSGLPSDRFSAERTGGSVSTLTIQRTQQEDSAVYLCASSFRSGDKPQHFGDGTRLSIL.

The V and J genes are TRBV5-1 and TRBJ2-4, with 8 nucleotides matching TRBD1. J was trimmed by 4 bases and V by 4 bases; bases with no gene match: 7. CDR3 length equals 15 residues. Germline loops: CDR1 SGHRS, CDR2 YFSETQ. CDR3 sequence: CASSGGQVGKNIQYF. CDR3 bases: TGCGCCAGCAGCGGGGGACAGGTCGGGAAAAACATTCAGTACTTC.

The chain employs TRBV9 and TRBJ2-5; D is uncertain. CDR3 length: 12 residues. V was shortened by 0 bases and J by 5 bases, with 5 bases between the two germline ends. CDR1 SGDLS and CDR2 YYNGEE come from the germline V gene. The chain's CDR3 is CASSVVGETQYF. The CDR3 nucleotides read TGTGCCAGCAGCGTAGTCGGGGAGACCCAGTACTTC.

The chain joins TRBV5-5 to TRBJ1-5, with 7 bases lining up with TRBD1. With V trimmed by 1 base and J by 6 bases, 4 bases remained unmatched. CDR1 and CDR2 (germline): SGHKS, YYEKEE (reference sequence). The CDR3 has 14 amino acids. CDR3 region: CASSLQGGGQPQHF. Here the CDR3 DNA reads TGTGCCAGCAGCTTGCAAGGGGGCGGTCAGCCCCAGCATTTT.

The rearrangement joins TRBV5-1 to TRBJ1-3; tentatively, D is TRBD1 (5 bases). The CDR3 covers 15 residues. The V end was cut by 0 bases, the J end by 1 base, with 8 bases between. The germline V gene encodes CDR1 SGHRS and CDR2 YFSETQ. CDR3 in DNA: TGCGCCAGCAGCTTGGCCGGGGGTTCTGGAAACACCATATATTTT. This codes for CASSLAGGSGNTIYF.

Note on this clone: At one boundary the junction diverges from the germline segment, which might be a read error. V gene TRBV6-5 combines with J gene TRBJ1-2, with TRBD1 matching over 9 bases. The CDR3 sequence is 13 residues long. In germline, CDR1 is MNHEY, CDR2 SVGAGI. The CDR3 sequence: CASSFRQGVSRDF. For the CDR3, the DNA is TGTGCCAGCAGCTTTAGACAGGGGGTGAGCCGGGACTTC.

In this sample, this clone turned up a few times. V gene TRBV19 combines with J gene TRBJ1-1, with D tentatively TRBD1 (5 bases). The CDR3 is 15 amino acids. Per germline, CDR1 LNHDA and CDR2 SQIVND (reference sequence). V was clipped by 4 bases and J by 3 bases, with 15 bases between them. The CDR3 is CASSTLGGGDTEAFF. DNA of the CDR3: TGTGCCAGTAGTACCCTAGGCGGGGGGGACACTGAAGCTTTCTTT.

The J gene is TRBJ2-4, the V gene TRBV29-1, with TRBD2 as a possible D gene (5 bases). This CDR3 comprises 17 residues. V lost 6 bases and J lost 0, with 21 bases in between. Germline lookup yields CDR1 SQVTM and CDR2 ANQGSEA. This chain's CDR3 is CSVRKSLRGEAKNIQYF. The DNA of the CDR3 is TGCAGCGTACGTAAGTCTCTTCGGGGAGAAGCCAAAAACATTCAGTACTTC.

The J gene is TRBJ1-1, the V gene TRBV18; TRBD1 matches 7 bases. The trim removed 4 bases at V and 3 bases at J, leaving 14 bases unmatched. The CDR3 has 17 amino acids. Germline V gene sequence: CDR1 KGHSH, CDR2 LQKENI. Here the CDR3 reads CASSRLDRARVDTEAFF. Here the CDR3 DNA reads TGTGCCAGCTCACGACTAGACAGGGCCAGGGTGGACACTGAAGCTTTCTTT. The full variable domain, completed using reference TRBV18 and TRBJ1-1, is NAGVMQNPRHLVRRRGQEARLRCSPMKGHSHVYWYRQLPEEGLKFMVYLQKENIIDESGMPKERFSAEFPKEGPSILRIQQVVRGDSAAYFCASSRLDRARVDTEAFFGQGTRLTVV.

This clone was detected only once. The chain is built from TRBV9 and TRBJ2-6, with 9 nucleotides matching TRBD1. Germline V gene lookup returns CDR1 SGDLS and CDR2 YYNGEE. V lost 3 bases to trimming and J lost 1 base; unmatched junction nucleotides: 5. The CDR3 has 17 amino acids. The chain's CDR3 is CASSAAGQGSGANVLTF. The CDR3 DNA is TGTGCCAGCAGCGCCGCGGGACAGGGTTCTGGGGCCAACGTCCTGACTTTC.

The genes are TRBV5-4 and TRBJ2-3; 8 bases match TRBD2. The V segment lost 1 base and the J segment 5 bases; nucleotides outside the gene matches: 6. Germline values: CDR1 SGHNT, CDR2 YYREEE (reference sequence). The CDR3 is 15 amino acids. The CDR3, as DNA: TGTGCCAGCAGCTTGCGAGCGGGGGAGGGAGATACGCAGTATTTT. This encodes CASSLRAGEGDTQYF.

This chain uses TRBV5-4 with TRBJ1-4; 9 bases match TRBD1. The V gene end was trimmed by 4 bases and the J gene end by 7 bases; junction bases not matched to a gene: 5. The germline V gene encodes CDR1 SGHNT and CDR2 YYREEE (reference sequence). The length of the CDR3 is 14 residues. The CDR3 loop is CASSLQGASEKLFF. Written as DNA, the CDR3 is TGTGCCAGCAGCCTACAGGGGGCTTCTGAAAAACTGTTTTTT.

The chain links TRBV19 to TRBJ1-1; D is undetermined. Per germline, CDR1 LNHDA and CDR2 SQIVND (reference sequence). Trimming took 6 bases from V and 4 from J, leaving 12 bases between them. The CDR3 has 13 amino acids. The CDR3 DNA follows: TGTGCCAGTAGCGCGTCATCGGGCACTGAAGCTTTCTTT. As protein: CASSASSGTEAFF.

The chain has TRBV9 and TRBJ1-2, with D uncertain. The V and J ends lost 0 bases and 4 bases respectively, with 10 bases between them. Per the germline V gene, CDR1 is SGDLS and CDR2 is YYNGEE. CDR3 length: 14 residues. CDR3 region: CASSVAVGSYGYTF. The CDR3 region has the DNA TGTGCCAGCAGCGTAGCTGTGGGGAGCTATGGCTACACCTTC.

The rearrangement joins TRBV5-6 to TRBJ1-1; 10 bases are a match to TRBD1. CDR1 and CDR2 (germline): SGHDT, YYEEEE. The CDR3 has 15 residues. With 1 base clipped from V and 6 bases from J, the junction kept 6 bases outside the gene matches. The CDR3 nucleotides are TGTGCCAGCAGCTTGACCGACAGGGGGCGACCTGAAGCTTTCTTT. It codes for CASSLTDRGRPEAFF.

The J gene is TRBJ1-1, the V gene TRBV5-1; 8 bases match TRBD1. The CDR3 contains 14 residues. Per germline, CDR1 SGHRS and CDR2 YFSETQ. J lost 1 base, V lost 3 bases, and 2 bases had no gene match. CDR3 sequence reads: CASSYRGANTEAFF. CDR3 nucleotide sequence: TGCGCCAGCAGCTACAGGGGGGCGAACACTGAAGCTTTCTTT.

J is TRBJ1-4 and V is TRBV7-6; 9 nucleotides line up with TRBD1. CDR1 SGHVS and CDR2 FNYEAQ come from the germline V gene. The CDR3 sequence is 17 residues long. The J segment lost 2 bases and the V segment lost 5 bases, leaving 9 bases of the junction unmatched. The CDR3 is CASSLGTGRGTNEKLFF. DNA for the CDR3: TGTGCCAGCAGCCTGGGGACAGGGAGGGGGACTAATGAAAAACTGTTTTTT.

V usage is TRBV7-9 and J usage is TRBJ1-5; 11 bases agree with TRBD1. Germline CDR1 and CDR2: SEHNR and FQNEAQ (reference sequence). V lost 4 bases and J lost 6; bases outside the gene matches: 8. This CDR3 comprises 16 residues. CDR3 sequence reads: CASSSGQGAVFQPQHF. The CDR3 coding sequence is TGTGCCAGCAGCTCAGGACAGGGGGCGGTCTTTCAGCCCCAGCATTTT.

Here the CDR3 reads CAILATGTGGHGYTF. CDR3 nucleotides: TGTGCCATCCTCGCGACGGGGACAGGGGGCCATGGCTACACCTTC. The rearrangement links TRBV10-3 to TRBJ1-2; TRBD1 matches at 12 bases. Germline V lookup: CDR1 ENHRY, CDR2 SYGVKD. The CDR3 has 15 amino acids. Trimming took 8 bases from V and 6 from J; bases not matched to a gene: 10.

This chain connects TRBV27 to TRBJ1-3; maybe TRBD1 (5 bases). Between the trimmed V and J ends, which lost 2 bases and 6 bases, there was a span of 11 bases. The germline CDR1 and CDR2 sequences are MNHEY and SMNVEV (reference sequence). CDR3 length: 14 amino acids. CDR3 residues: CASSLGQGENTIYF. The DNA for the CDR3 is TGTGCCAGCAGTTTAGGGCAGGGTGAAAACACCATATATTTT.

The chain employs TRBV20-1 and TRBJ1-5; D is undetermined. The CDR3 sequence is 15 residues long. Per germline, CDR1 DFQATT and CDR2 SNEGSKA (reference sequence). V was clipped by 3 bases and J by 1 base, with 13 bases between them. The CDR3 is CSASPNSQSNQPQHF. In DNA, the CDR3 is TGCAGTGCTAGTCCCAACAGCCAAAGCAATCAGCCCCAGCATTTT.

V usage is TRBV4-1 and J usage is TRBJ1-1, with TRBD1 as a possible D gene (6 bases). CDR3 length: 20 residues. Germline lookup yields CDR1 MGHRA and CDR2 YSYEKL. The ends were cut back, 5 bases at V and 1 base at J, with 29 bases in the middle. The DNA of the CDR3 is TGCGCCAGCAGCGACAAGAGCAGGACCCAGCACAGGGACCCGAACACTGAAGCTTTCTTT. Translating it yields CASSDKSRTQHRDPNTEAFF.

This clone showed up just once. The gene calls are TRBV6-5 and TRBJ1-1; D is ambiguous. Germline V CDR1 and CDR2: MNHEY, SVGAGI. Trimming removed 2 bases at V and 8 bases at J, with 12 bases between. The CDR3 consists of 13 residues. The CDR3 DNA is TGTGCCAGCAGTTACGCCGGGTGGAGGGAAGCTTTCTTT. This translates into CASSYAGWREAFF.

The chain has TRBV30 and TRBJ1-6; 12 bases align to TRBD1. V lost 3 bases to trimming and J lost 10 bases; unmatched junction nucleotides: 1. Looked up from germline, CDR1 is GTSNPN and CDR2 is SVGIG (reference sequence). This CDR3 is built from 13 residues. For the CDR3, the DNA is TGTGCCTGGAGGGGACAGGGGGCCTCACCCCTCCACTTT. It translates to CAWRGQGASPLHF. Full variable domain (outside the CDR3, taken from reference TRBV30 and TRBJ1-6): SQTIHQWPATLVQPVGSPLSLECTVEGTSNPNLYWYRQAAGRGLQLLFYSVGIGQISSEVPQNLSASRPQDRQFILSSKKLLLSDSGFYLCAWRGQGASPLHFGNGTRLTVT.

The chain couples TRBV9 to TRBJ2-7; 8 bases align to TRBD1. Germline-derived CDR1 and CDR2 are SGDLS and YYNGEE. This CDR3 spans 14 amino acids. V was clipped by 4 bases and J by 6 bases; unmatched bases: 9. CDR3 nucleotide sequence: TGTGCCAGCAGCCCCGGACAGGGCGATGGCGAGCAGTACGTC. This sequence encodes CASSPGQGDGEQYV.